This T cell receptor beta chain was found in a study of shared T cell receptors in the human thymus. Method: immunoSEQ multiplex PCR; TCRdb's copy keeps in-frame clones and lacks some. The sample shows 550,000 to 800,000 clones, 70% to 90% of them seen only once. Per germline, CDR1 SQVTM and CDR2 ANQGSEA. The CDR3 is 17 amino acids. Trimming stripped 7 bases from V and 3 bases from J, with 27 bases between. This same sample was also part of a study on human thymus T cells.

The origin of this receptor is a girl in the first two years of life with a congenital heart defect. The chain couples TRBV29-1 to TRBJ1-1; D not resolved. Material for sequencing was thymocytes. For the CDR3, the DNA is TGCAGCGCCACCGAAGCCTGGAGAGAGGGTAAAGACACTGAAGCTTTCTTT. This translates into CSATEAWREGKDTEAFF.